One and the same sample provided the 9 T cell receptor beta chains below, sequenced in a study of blood T cell repertoires in COVID-19. Libraries were prepared by immunoSEQ multiplex PCR; TCRdb keeps only in-frame clonotypes and omits some of them. Of over 250,000 clones listed, roughly 85% are singletons. The sample taken for sequencing was peripheral blood. The source is a man aged 45-65 years with active or convalescent COVID-19.

This chain links TRBV5-1 with TRBJ2-5; D is unresolved. V lost 2 bases, J lost 3 bases, and 11 bases lay in between. The CDR3 extends over 14 amino acids. Per germline, CDR1 SGHRS and CDR2 YFSETQ. Here the CDR3 DNA reads TGCGCCAGCAGCTTCCTCCGACGGGAAGAGACCCAGTACTTC. Protein product: CASSFLRREETQYF.

The chain joins TRBV6-2 or TRBV6-3 to TRBJ1-2; a weak D match, TRBD1 (6 bases). The CDR3 spans 13 residues. The V end was cut by 5 bases, the J end by 2 bases, with 9 bases between. CDR1 is MNHEY and CDR2 is SVGEGT in the germline V gene. The DNA for the CDR3 is TGTGCCAGCAGTGCTACAGGGAACTATGGCTACACCTTC. This sequence encodes CASSATGNYGYTF.

The genes are TRBV28 and TRBJ2-3, with 12 bases aligning to TRBD2. Losses at the gene ends were 4 bases for V and 1 base for J; bases not matched to a gene: 9. The CDR3 runs 18 residues. Germline V gene data show CDR1 as MDHEN and CDR2 as SYDVKM. The CDR3: CASSSTSGRWLGTDTQYF. CDR3 bases: TGTGCCAGCAGTTCGACTAGCGGGAGATGGTTGGGCACAGATACGCAGTATTTT.

The chain couples TRBV10-2 to TRBJ1-5; TRBD1 might be the D (6 bases). The V end lost 8 bases, the J end lost 0 bases, and 8 bases lay between the germline ends. Germline V gene sequence: CDR1 WSHSY, CDR2 SAAADI. The CDR3 sequence is 13 residues long. CDR3 in DNA: TGCGCCAGCGGACAGAATAGCAATCAGCCCCAGCATTTT. Encoded protein: CASGQNSNQPQHF.

This clone has just one count. The chain carries TRBV7-8 and TRBJ2-1; 9 bases are shared with TRBD2. Germline V gives CDR1 SGHVS, CDR2 FQNEAQ. V shed 5 bases, J shed 0 bases, and the junction held 5 bases outside the gene matches. The CDR3 is 16 residues long. Here the CDR3 reads CASSGQREASYNEQFF. CDR3 in DNA: TGTGCCAGCAGCGGCCAGCGGGAGGCCTCCTACAATGAGCAGTTCTTC.

This sequence joins TRBV2 and TRBJ2-5, with D possibly TRBD2 on 5 matching bases. Per germline, CDR1 SNHLY and CDR2 FYNNEI. V was shortened by 1 base and J by 4 bases, with 10 bases between the two germline ends. This CDR3 contains 14 residues. The CDR3 nucleotides are TGTGCCAGCAGTGAAGGAGGGCCCCCAGAGACCCAGTACTTC. Translated, it gives CASSEGGPPETQYF.

CDR3 coding DNA: TGTGCCAGCAGCGTAGGGCCCGGGGGGGGCGGAGGAGCTTTCTTT. Translation: CASSVGPGGGGGAFF. The J gene is TRBJ1-1, the V gene TRBV9, with D maybe TRBD1 (6 bases). The CDR3 covers 15 residues. Looked up from germline, CDR1 is SGDLS and CDR2 is YYNGEE. V was clipped by 0 bases and J by 10 bases, with 19 bases between them.

The chain employs TRBV19 and TRBJ1-5, with 9 bases that match TRBD1. The CDR3 covers 15 residues. V shed 6 bases and J 8 bases; nucleotides not matched to a gene: 11. The germline gives CDR1 LNHDA, CDR2 SQIVND (reference sequence). The CDR3 region is CASSGDRESGKPQHF. In DNA, the CDR3 is TGTGCCAGTAGCGGGGACAGGGAGTCTGGTAAGCCCCAGCATTTT.

This chain uses TRBV7-3 with TRBJ2-3; TRBD2 matches at 7 bases. Germline CDR1 SGHTA, CDR2 FQGTGA. J lost 0 bases, V lost 2 bases, and 8 bases had no gene match. The CDR3 runs 17 residues. In nucleotides, the CDR3 is TGTGCCAGCAGCTTAGGCCCCAGCGGGGCAAGCACAGATACGCAGTATTTT. Translated, it gives CASSLGPSGASTDTQYF.